This T cell receptor beta chain was identified in a study of T cell repertoires in cytomegalovirus infection. Study-wide background: Both recently identified HLA-C-restricted and well-studied HLA-B-restricted CMV epitopes were used in the study.

This clonotype was found a few times. Its antigen is still unknown. TCRdb independently ran MiXCR on the reads; one entry per CDR3 protein. The sample carries some 900,000 distinct CDR3 sequences, about 33% recorded once. This sample comprised cultured CD8+ T cells from PBMCs, obtained from culture after CMV antigen stimulation. This receptor was taken from a human donor in good health (CMV status not recorded). Some clones in this sample may be carry-over from other donors' samples.

CDR3 DNA: TGTGCCAGCAGTACAGAACAGGTTCGTCCTACTGAAGCTTTCTTT. Translation gives CASSTEQVRPTEAFF. The J gene is TRBJ1-1, the V gene TRBV28, with a possible D match to TRBD1 (5 bases). V was trimmed by 5 bases and J by 5 bases, leaving 18 bases between them. This CDR3 is built from 15 residues. Germline V CDR1 and CDR2: MDHEN, SYDVKM. The full variable domain, in which reference TRBV28 and TRBJ1-1 provide the parts outside the CDR3, is DVKVTQSSRYLVKRTGEKVFLECVQDMDHENMFWYRQDPGLGLRLIYFSYDVKMKEKGDIPEGYSVSREKKERFSLILESASTNQTSMYLCASSTEQVRPTEAFFGQGTRLTVV.